This T cell receptor beta chain appears in the sequencing data of a study of blood T cell repertoires in COVID-19. Study context: COVID-19 samples collected from the United States, Italy and Spain covered acute and convalescent phases.

Libraries were prepared by immunoSEQ multiplex PCR; TCRdb keeps only in-frame clonotypes and omits some of them. The data hold 400,000 or so clones, with roughly 88% observed a single time. Donors were grouped by their self-reported clinical history. This CDR3 has 15 residues. Trimming pared 4 bases from V and 1 base from J, leaving 11 bases between. CDR1 is SGHRS, CDR2 YFSETQ, per germline. The TCR was taken from a woman aged 35 to 49 with acute COVID-19. Sequencing was done on a sample of PBMCs or T cells enriched from blood (not recorded which). This chain joins TRBV5-1 and TRBJ2-2; perhaps TRBD1 as D (7 bases). CDR3 nucleotides: TGCGCCAGCAGCGTGCAGGGGGGGAACACCGGGGAGCTGTTTTTT. This codes for CASSVQGGNTGELFF. Filled out from reference TRBV5-1 and TRBJ2-2, the complete variable domain reads KAGVTQTPRYLIKTRGQQVTLSCSPISGHRSVSWYQQTPGQGLQFLFEYFSETQRNKGNFPGRFSGRQFSNSRSEMNVSTLELGDSALYLCASSVQGGNTGELFFGEGSRLTVL.